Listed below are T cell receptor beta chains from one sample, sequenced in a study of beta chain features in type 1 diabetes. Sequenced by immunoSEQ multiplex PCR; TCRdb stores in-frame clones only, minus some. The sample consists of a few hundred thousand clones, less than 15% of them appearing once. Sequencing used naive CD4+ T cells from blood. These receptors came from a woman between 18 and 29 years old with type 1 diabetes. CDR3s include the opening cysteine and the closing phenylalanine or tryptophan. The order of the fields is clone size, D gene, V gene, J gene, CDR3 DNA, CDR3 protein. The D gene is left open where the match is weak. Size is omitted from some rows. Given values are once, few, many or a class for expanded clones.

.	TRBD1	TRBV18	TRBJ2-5	TGTGCCAGCTCAAGACAGGGGGAGACCCAGTACTTC	CASSRQGETQYF
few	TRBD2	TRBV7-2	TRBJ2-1	TGTGCCAGCAGCTTAGCGTACGGGAGGGGTAACAATGAGCAGTTCTTC	CASSLAYGRGNNEQFF
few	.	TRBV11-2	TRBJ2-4	TGTGCCAGCAGCTCCCTCGAAGGGGTAGGCATTCAGTACTTC	CASSSLEGVGIQYF
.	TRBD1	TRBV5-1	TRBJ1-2	TGCGCCAGCAGCTTGGCCCTCGATACTAAGGGGGCTGATGGCTACACCTTC	CASSLALDTKGADGYTF
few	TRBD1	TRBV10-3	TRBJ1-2	TGTGCCATCAGCAAACTCGGGACAGGGGGCTCCTATGGCTACACCTTC	CAISKLGTGGSYGYTF
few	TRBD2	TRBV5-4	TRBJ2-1	TGTGCCAGCAGCTTTAGCGGGGGGAGCTACAATGAGCAGTTCTTC	CASSFSGGSYNEQFF
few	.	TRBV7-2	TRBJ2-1	TGTGCCAGCAGCTTAGATGCGGGCGAGCAGTTCTTC	CASSLDAGEQFF
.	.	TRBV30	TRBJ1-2	TGTGCCTGGAGTGGGGGCAGGGCGACTAACTATGGCTACACCTTC	CAWSGGRATNYGYTF
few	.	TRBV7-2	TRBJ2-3	TGTGCCAGCAGCTTAGCCCTAGGAGGGTCGACAGATACGCAGTATTTT	CASSLALGGSTDTQYF
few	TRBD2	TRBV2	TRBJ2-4	TGTGCCAGCAGTCCCCGCGGGGGAACGGTGGGCATTCAGTACTTC	CASSPRGGTVGIQYF
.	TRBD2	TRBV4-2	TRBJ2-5	TGTGCCAGCAGCCAAGAAGGCGGGAGGGACAAACGGGAGACCCAGTACTTC	CASSQEGGRDKRETQYF
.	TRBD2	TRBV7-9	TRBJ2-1	TGTGCCAGCAGATCCGGGACTAGCGGGAGGAATGAGCAGTTCTTC	CASRSGTSGRNEQFF
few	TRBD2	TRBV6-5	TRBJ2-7	TGTGCCAGCAGTTACTCGGCGGGGGCCTACGAGCAGTACTTC	CASSYSAGAYEQYF
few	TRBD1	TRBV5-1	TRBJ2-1	TGCGCCAGCCGAACCCTCCCGGGACAGTTCAATGAGCAGTTCTTC	CASRTLPGQFNEQFF
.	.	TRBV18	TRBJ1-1	TGTGCCAGCTCACTCCTAACGGGCCAGGGGAACACTGAAGCTTTCTTT	CASSLLTGQGNTEAFF
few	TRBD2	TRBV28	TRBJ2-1	TGTGCCAGCAACCCGATGTTAGCGGGGGGGAATGAGCAGTTCTTC	CASNPMLAGGNEQFF
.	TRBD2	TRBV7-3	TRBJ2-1	TGTGCCAGCAGCTTAATCGGGGGGGATGAGCAGTTCTTC	CASSLIGGDEQFF
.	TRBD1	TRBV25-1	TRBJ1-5	TGTGCCAGCAGTGAATTGGGACAGGTAGATCAGCCCCAGCATTTT	CASSELGQVDQPQHF
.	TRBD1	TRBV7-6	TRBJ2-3	TGTGCCAGCAGCTCGGGACAGGGAGGAAGCACAGATACGCAGTATTTT	CASSSGQGGSTDTQYF
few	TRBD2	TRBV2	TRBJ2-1	TGTGCCAGCAGGGGGACTAGCGGTTACAATGAGCAGTTCTTC	CASRGTSGYNEQFF
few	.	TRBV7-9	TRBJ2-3	TGTGCCAGCATTACAGGGCCTAGCACAGATACGCAGTATTTT	CASITGPSTDTQYF
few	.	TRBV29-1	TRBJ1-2	TGCAGCGTTGCGGGACGAACGTACGGGGGTGATGGCTACACCTTC	CSVAGRTYGGDGYTF
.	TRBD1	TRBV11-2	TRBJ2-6	TGTGCCAGCAGCGTAATCCAGGGGGCGGCTGGGGCCAACGTCCTGACTTTC	CASSVIQGAAGANVLTF
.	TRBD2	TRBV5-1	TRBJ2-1	TGCGCCAGCAGCTGGACTAGCGACAATGAGCAGTTCTTC	CASSWTSDNEQFF
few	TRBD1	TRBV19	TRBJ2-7	TGTGCCAGTAGTATGCCAGGGGGCGGACTCTACGAGCAGTACTTC	CASSMPGGGLYEQYF
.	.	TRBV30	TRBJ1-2	TGTGCCTGGAGCCTTAGTCTGGTGTCTAATGGCTACACCTTC	CAWSLSLVSNGYTF
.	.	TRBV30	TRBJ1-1	TGTGCCTGGATGGGGGGGTTCGGGGTAAGCACTGAAGCTTTCTTT	CAWMGGFGVSTEAFF
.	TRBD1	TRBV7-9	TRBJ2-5	TGTGCCAGCAGCCTAACAGGGGTGGAGACCCAGTACTTC	CASSLTGVETQYF
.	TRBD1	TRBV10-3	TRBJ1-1	TGTGCCATCAGTGGATTGGGACAGTATAAAGCTTTCTTT	CAISGLGQYKAFF
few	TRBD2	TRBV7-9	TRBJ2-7	TGTGCCAGCAGCACTAGCGGGGGAGTCCACGAGCAGTACTTC	CASSTSGGVHEQYF
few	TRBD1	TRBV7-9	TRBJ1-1	TGTGCCAGCAGCCCACCCCGGGACAGGGGCACTGAAGCTTTCTTT	CASSPPRDRGTEAFF
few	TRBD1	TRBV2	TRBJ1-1	TGTGCCAGCAGTGAAGGACAGGGTCGTAACACTGAAGCTTTCTTT	CASSEGQGRNTEAFF
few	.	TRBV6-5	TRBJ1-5	TGTGCCAGCGGGCAGGGGAAGGAGCCCCAGCATTTT	CASGQGKEPQHF
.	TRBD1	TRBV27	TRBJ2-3	TGTGCCAGCAGTTTATACTCGACAGGGGAGGTCCCCACAGATACGCAGTATTTT	CASSLYSTGEVPTDTQYF
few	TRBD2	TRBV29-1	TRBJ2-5	TGCAGCGTGGGGGGACTAGCAAATCAAGAGACCCAGTACTTC	CSVGGLANQETQYF
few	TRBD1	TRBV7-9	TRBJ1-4	TGTGCCAGCAGCTTCGGACAGGGGATTGAAAAACTGTTTTTT	CASSFGQGIEKLFF
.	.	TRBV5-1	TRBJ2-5	TGCGCCAGCGCTCCCGGACTTGGAGAGACCCAGTACTTC	CASAPGLGETQYF
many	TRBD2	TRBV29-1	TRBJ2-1	TGCAGCGTTGTGCCGGGAGGGTACAATGAGCAGTTCTTC	CSVVPGGYNEQFF
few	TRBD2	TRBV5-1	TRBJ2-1	TGCGCCAGCAGCTTAGTTAGCGGGAGTGGAGGTGAGCAGTTCTTC	CASSLVSGSGGEQFF
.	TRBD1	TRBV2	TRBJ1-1	TGTGCCAGCAGTTCAGAGGGGGCGCGGGAAGCTTTCTTT	CASSSEGAREAFF
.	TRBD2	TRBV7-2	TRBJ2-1	TGTGCCAGCAGCTTAGTTTGGCCTAGCGGACCCAATGAGCAGTTCTTC	CASSLVWPSGPNEQFF
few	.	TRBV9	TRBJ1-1	TGTGCCAGCAGCTCGCGTAGGAACACTGAAGCTTTCTTT	CASSSRRNTEAFF
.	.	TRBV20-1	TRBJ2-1	TGCAGTGCTAGGACTTACAATGAGCAGTTCTTC	CSARTYNEQFF
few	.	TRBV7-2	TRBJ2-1	TGTGCCAGCAGCTCAAACAATGAGCAGTTCTTC	CASSSNNEQFF
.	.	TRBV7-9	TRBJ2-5	TGTGCCAGCAGCTTTGGAGGAGAGCCCCAAGAGACCCAGTACTTC	CASSFGGEPQETQYF
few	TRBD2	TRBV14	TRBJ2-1	TGTGCCAGCAGCCAAGGTCTAGCGGGTAACAATGAGCAGTTCTTC	CASSQGLAGNNEQFF
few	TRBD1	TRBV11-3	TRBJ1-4	TGTGCCAGCAGCGAGACAGGGGTTAATGAAAAACTGTTTTTT	CASSETGVNEKLFF
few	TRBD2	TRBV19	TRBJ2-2	TGTGCCAGTAGTCGTAGCGGGAGAAGCACCGGGGAGCTGTTTTTT	CASSRSGRSTGELFF
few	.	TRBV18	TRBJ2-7	TGTGCCAGCTCACCTATCCGGGGCTACGAGCAGTACTTC	CASSPIRGYEQYF
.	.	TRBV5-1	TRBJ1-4	TGCGCCAGCAGCTTGGACGGGAATTGGCATGAAAAACTGTTTTTT	CASSLDGNWHEKLFF
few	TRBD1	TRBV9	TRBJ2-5	TGTGCCAGCAGCGTAGGAGCGACAGGGGTCCAAGAGACCCAGTACTTC	CASSVGATGVQETQYF
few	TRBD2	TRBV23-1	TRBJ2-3	TGCGCCAGCAGTCAGGTTAGCGGGGTAACCAGCACAGATACGCAGTATTTT	CASSQVSGVTSTDTQYF
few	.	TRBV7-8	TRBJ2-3	TGTGCCAGCAGCCTAGAGGTTACGGGGACAGATACGCAGTATTTT	CASSLEVTGTDTQYF
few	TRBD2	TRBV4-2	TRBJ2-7	TGTGCCAGCAGCCGGCGGGAGCAGGAAGAGCAGTACTTC	CASSRREQEEQYF
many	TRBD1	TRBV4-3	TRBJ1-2	TGCGCCAGCAGCCACGGGACAGGGCGGCGTGGCTACACCTTC	CASSHGTGRRGYTF
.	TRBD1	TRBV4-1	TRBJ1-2	TGCGCCAGCAGACCCACCCAGACAGGGTTTGGTGGCTACACCTTC	CASRPTQTGFGGYTF
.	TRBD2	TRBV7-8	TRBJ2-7	TGTGCCAGCTCTAGCGGGAGGATGAGGGAGCAGTACTTC	CASSSGRMREQYF
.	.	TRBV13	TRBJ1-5	TGTGCCAGCAGCTCAATGCGGGGGGGGCTCGATCAGCCCCAGCATTTT	CASSSMRGGLDQPQHF
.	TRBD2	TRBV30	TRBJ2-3	TGTGCCTGGGAAGATAGCGGGAGTCAAGATACGCAGTATTTT	CAWEDSGSQDTQYF
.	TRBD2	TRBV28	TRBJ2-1	TGTGCCAGCAGATCTCTAGCGGCCTCCTACAATGAGCAGTTCTTC	CASRSLAASYNEQFF